This entry lists 32 T cell receptor beta chains sequenced from one sample in a study of blood T cells in healthy people across ages. A second about 7 to 12 cycle PCR used barcoded and J-beta primers. TCRdb ran MiXCR on the 5' RACE reads and lists one entry per CDR3 protein. The sample holds roughly 640,000 distinct CDR3 sequences, about 30% seen once. The sequencing sample was made of blood. These receptors all come from a woman of 80 years or more in good health.

This clonotype was detected ten times or more. This may be a read error, as it is one base from a much larger clone. CDR3 in amino acids: CASSWTPSGGTYNEQYF. In nucleotides, the CDR3 is TGCGCCAGCAGCTGGACGCCTAGCGGGGGCACCTACAATGAGCAGTACTTC. The chain couples TRBV5-1 to TRBJ2-1; 10 nucleotides line up with TRBD2. TRBJ2-7 matches the DNA end more closely, so the J call is doubtful. The CDR3 is 17 amino acids. Germline CDR1 SGHRS, CDR2 YFSETQ.

V gene TRBV4-1 combines with J gene TRBJ2-7; 9 bases are shared with TRBD2. CDR1 is MGHRA, CDR2 YSYEKL, per germline. V was pared by 2 bases and J by 5 bases, with 4 bases of the junction left unmatched. The CDR3 is 14 residues long. CDR3 protein: CASSQNSGSHEQYF. The CDR3 bases are TGCGCCAGCAGCCAAAATAGCGGGAGCCACGAGCAGTACTTC.

With regard to this clonotype: This could be a read error, since a much larger clone is one nucleotide away. The chain has TRBV4-2 and TRBJ2-1; TRBD1 matches at 7 bases. The CDR3 extends over 18 amino acids. CDR1 is LGHNA and CDR2 is YNFKEQ in the germline V gene. CDR3 nucleotide sequence: TGTGCCAGCAGCCAAGATTGGTCTAGCCAACCCAGGGGGAATGGGCAGTTCTTC. It yields the protein CASSQDWSSQPRGNGQFF.

This clonotype came up a few times. This chain uses TRBV5-1 with TRBJ1-1; TRBD1 matches 7 bases. The junction had 7 bases not matched to a gene; V was cut back by 3 bases and J by 5 bases. The V gene's germline CDR1 is SGHRS and CDR2 YFSETQ. This CDR3 spans 14 amino acids. CDR3 sequence (DNA): TGCGCCAGCAGCTGGGGCCAGGGGGTAACTGAAGCTTTCTTT. The encoded protein is CASSWGQGVTEAFF.

This clonotype was detected many times. The rearrangement joins TRBV20-1 to TRBJ1-2; the match to TRBD1 covers 9 bases. Germline V gene lookup returns CDR1 DFQATT and CDR2 SNEGSKA (reference sequence). The V and J ends lost 4 bases and 2 bases, in that order; junction bases with no gene match: 2. The CDR3 consists of 13 residues. The CDR3 here is CSATGQGNYGYTF. CDR3 nucleotide sequence: TGCAGTGCTACCGGACAGGGGAACTATGGCTACACCTTC.

Comments on this clonotype: As the CDR3 is not closed by the conserved phenylalanine or tryptophan, this likely results from a read error. The J gene is TRBJ2-2, the V gene TRBV7-7; unclear D gene. Germline V gene sequence: CDR1 SSHAT, CDR2 FNYEAQ (reference sequence). There are 13 residues in the CDR3. V shed 4 bases and J shed 7 bases, with 10 bases lying between them. This CDR3 is CASSSQTNGELFL. CDR3 sequence (DNA): TGTGCCAGCAGCTCTCAGACGAACGGGGAGCTGTTTTTG.

Only a few counts were recorded for this clonotype. It may be a read error: a sequence one base away is much more abundant. Here the CDR3 DNA reads TGTGCCAGCAAGAGGGCAGGGGACGGTTACGAGCAGTACTTC. Protein: CASKRAGDGYEQYF. V is TRBV6-5 and J is TRBJ2-7; weak D call: TRBD1 (6 bases). CDR1 and CDR2 (germline): MNHEY, SVGAGI. The V end was cut by 7 bases, the J end by 4 bases, with 17 bases between. The CDR3 extends over 14 amino acids.

Many counts were recorded for this clonotype. CDR3 bases: TGCAGTGCTAGGTCGAACCCGGGACAGGGGTCCTACAATGAGCAGTTCTTC. As protein: CSARSNPGQGSYNEQFF. The rearrangement links TRBV20-1 to TRBJ2-1; the match to TRBD1 covers 10 bases. Germline values: CDR1 DFQATT, CDR2 SNEGSKA (reference sequence). The CDR3 runs to 17 residues. Unmatched junction bases numbered 9, after V lost 3 bases and J lost 1 base.

About this clonotype: Germline and junction disagree at one end, which may indicate a read error. This chain connects TRBV5-6 to TRBJ2-3; 7 bases are shared with TRBD1. In germline, CDR1 is SGHDT, CDR2 YYEEEE. CDR3 length equals 14 residues. CDR3 sequence: CASSWDQGTDTRYF. The CDR3 nucleotides are TGTGCCAGCAGCTGGGATCAGGGGACAGATACGCGGTATTTT. Full variable domain (remainder filled in from reference TRBV5-6 and TRBJ2-3): DAGVTQSPTHLIKTRGQQVTLRCSPKSGHDTVSWYQQALGQGPQFIFQYYEEEERQRGNFPDRFSGHQFPNYSSELNVNALLLGDSALYLCASSWDQGTDTRYFGPGTRLTVL.

Regarding this clonotype: It may be a read error: a sequence one base away is much more abundant. The CDR3 DNA follows: TGTGCCAGCAGCCCAGGACGTGTAGGGGGAGAGACCCAGTTCTTC. This gives the protein CASSPGRVGGETQFF. The chain has TRBV11-2 and TRBJ2-1; D perhaps matches TRBD1 (6 bases). Trimming removed 5 bases from V and 13 bases from J, with 24 bases in between. Germline V gene sequence: CDR1 SGHAT, CDR2 FQNNGV. The CDR3 has 15 residues.

This clonotype was seen many times. The chain is built from TRBV18 and TRBJ2-7; the D gene is possibly TRBD2 (6 bases). V shed 0 bases and J shed 6 bases, with 9 bases lying between them. The CDR3 has 13 residues. Germline CDR1 KGHSH, CDR2 LQKENI. The CDR3, as DNA: TGTGCCAGCTCACCACCGGGGGGAGGCGAGCAGTACTTC. Translating it yields CASSPPGGGEQYF.

This clonotype occurred many times. The chain is built from TRBV5-1 and TRBJ2-1; 10 bases are a match to TRBD1. This CDR3 region has 15 residues. V dropped 7 bases and J dropped 4; count of bases not matched to a gene: 8. CDR1 and CDR2 from the germline V gene are SGHRS and YFSETQ. CDR3 residues: CASGRQGAAYNEQFF. As DNA, the CDR3 is TGCGCCAGCGGGAGACAGGGGGCTGCATACAATGAGCAGTTCTTC.

This clonotype was seen many times. V is TRBV9 and J is TRBJ2-3, with D uncertain. V was cut by 0 bases and J by 6 bases, with 5 bases left in between. This CDR3 contains 12 residues. Per the germline V gene, CDR1 is SGDLS and CDR2 is YYNGEE. DNA for the CDR3: TGTGCCAGCAGCGTAGCCGGGGATACGCAGTATTTT. Amino acids: CASSVAGDTQYF.

This clonotype was counted at least ten times. This chain joins TRBV11-2 and TRBJ2-7, with 8 bases aligning to TRBD1. V shed 3 bases, J shed 5 bases, and the junction held 9 bases outside the gene matches. The CDR3 extends over 15 amino acids. Germline V gene lookup returns CDR1 SGHAT and CDR2 FQNNGV. The CDR3, as DNA: TGTGCCAGCAGCTTCCGACAGGGGTTCTTGGACGAGCAGTACTTC. Protein sequence: CASSFRQGFLDEQYF.

On this clonotype: Given a much more abundant clone one base away, this may be a read error. This chain connects TRBV3-1 to TRBJ2-3; D tentatively fits TRBD1 or TRBD2 (5 bases each). V was trimmed by 1 base and J by 2 bases, leaving 10 bases between them. The CDR3 contains 15 residues. Per the germline V gene, CDR1 is LGHDT and CDR2 is YNNKEL (reference sequence). DNA for the CDR3: TGTGCCAGCAGCCAAGGGTCGGGGCCCACAGATACGCAGTATTTT. This gives the protein CASSQGSGPTDTQYF.

This clonotype has just a few counts. The chain's CDR3 is CASSHPPGQNYGYTF. Here the CDR3 DNA reads TGTGCCAGCAGCCACCCTCCGGGACAGAACTATGGCTACACCTTC. The chain is built from TRBV12-3 or TRBV12-4 and TRBJ1-2; 7 nucleotides match TRBD1. The length of the CDR3 is 15 residues. The V segment lost 6 bases and the J segment 2 bases; nucleotides outside the gene matches: 9.

About this clonotype itself: This may stem from a read error, because a much larger clone lies one nucleotide away. The gene calls are TRBV9 and TRBJ2-7, with 10 nucleotides matching TRBD2. CDR1 is SGDLS and CDR2 is YYNGEE in the germline V gene. There are 16 residues in the CDR3. Unmatched junction bases numbered 14, after V lost 4 bases and J lost 7 bases. The CDR3 loop is CASSPRLAGLYNEQYF. The CDR3 bases are TGTGCCAGCAGCCCCAGACTAGCGGGCCTCTACAATGAGCAGTACTTC.

This clonotype was seen ten or more times. The rearrangement uses TRBV24-1 and TRBJ2-7; possibly TRBD1 for D (7 bases). The CDR3 has 15 amino acids. V was trimmed by 2 bases and J by 5 bases, leaving 15 bases between them. The V gene's germline CDR1 is KGHDR and CDR2 SFDVKD. The CDR3 DNA follows: TGTGCCACCAGTGATTCCGAGACAGGGAGGCACGAGCAGTACTTC. Amino acid sequence: CATSDSETGRHEQYF.

This sequence joins TRBV20-1 and TRBJ1-5, with TRBD1 matching 8 bases. Germline V lookup: CDR1 DFQATT, CDR2 SNEGSKA (reference sequence). J lost 8 bases, V lost 0 bases, and 3 bases had no gene match. The CDR3 is made up of 13 amino acids. CDR3 residues: CSARDLDREPQHF. In nucleotides, the CDR3 is TGCAGTGCTAGAGATCTGGACAGGGAGCCCCAGCATTTT.

This clonotype was counted many times. The chain links TRBV15 to TRBJ2-6; D is unclear. The V end was cut by 6 bases, the J end by 0 bases, with 6 bases between. The CDR3 is made up of 14 amino acids. CDR1 and CDR2 (germline): LNHNV, YYDKDF (reference sequence). This chain's CDR3 is CATRHDSGANVLTF. The CDR3 DNA reads TGTGCCACCAGACACGACTCTGGGGCCAACGTCCTGACTTTC.

As concerns this clonotype: A clone one base away is much larger, so this may be a read error. The chain uses TRBV20-1 and TRBJ2-3; TRBD1 is a possible D gene (5 bases). The V and J ends lost 7 bases and 1 base respectively, with 18 bases between them. Per germline, CDR1 DFQATT and CDR2 SNEGSKA (reference sequence). CDR3 size: 15 residues. The CDR3 DNA is TGCAGTGTTACCAGGGCGTTCGGGCGCACAGATACGCAGTATTTT. This encodes CSVTRAFGRTDTQYF.

V gene TRBV5-1 combines with J gene TRBJ2-5; D may be TRBD1 (5 bases). The J call may be faulty, since TRBJ2-7 better matches the DNA end. The CDR3 has 14 amino acids. From germline, CDR1 is SGHRS and CDR2 YFSETQ. The CDR3 loop is CASSLGSGPDEQYF. CDR3 coding DNA: TGCGCCAGCAGCTTGGGTTCAGGGCCTGACGAGCAGTACTTC.

The chain recombines TRBV24-1 with TRBJ2-3, with D perhaps matching TRBD1 (5 bases). Germline CDR1 and CDR2: KGHDR and SFDVKD. There are 15 residues in the CDR3. With 3 bases removed from V and 2 bases from J, the gap between germline ends came to 11 bases. CDR3 nucleotide sequence: TGTGCCACCAGTGATAGGGGTAACCCCACAGATACGCAGTATTTT. Residues: CATSDRGNPTDTQYF.

This clonotype was counted ten times or more. Here the CDR3 DNA reads TGTGCCAGCAGCTTAGAAAGAGTCGGGACTGAGCAGTTCTTC. This gives the protein CASSLERVGTEQFF. V and J are TRBV11-2 and TRBJ2-1; D may correspond to TRBD1 or TRBD2 (5 bases each). The germline V gene has CDR1 SGHAT and CDR2 FQNNGV. The CDR3 sequence is 14 residues long. With 0 bases removed from V and 9 bases from J, the gap between germline ends came to 12 bases. Complete variable domain (other parts from reference TRBV11-2 and TRBJ2-1): EAGVAQSPRYKIIEKRQSVAFWCNPISGHATLYWYQQILGQGPKLLIQFQNNGVVDDSQLPKDRFSAERLKGVDSTLKIQPAKLEDSAVYLCASSLERVGTEQFFGPGTRLTVL.

This clonotype was recorded a few times. An end of the junction does not agree with germline; a read error may underlie this. CDR3 in amino acids: CASREAHSEKLFF. The CDR3 bases are TGTGCCAGCAGGGAAGCGCACAGTGAAAAACTGTTTTTT. This chain uses TRBV6-1 with TRBJ1-4; D unclear. The V gene's germline CDR1 is MNHNS and CDR2 SASEGT. This CDR3 is 13 amino acids long.

To note about this clonotype: A much larger clone lies a single base off, so this may be a read error. Here the CDR3 reads CACREGASSYNEQFF. The CDR3 DNA follows: TGTGCCTGCAGGGAGGGGGCGAGCTCCTACAATGAGCAGTTCTTC. The rearrangement links TRBV5-6 to TRBJ2-1; D possibly matches TRBD1 or TRBD2 (7 bases each). The CDR3 consists of 15 residues. Germline loops: CDR1 SGHDT, CDR2 YYEEEE. The full variable domain, its missing parts supplied by reference TRBV5-6 and TRBJ2-1, is DAGVTQSPTHLIKTRGQQVTLRCSPKSGHDTVSWYQQALGQGPQFIFQYYEEEERQRGNFPDRFSGHQFPNYSSELNVNALLLGDSALYLCACREGASSYNEQFFGPGTRLTVL.

Note on this clonotype: A read error may produce the germline difference seen at one junction end. The rearrangement links TRBV12-3 or TRBV12-4 to TRBJ2-1, with D tentatively TRBD2 (5 bases). The CDR3 consists of 14 residues. The CDR3 sequence is CAGRFSSGDNEQFF. CDR3 bases: TGTGCCGGCAGATTCAGTTCCGGGGACAATGAGCAGTTCTTC.

This chain links TRBV2 with TRBJ2-2; D possibly corresponds to TRBD1 (6 bases). The CDR3 length is 16 residues. Germline V lookup: CDR1 SNHLY, CDR2 FYNNEI. V was pared by 3 bases and J by 3 bases, with 14 bases between. The CDR3 nucleotides read TGTGCCAGCAGTGATCTGGGGGCTGGACACACCGGGGAGCTGTTTTTT. This codes for CASSDLGAGHTGELFF.

Ten or more counts support this clonotype. The rearrangement joins TRBV6-6 to TRBJ2-1; maybe TRBD1 (5 bases). The V and J ends lost 0 bases and 4 bases respectively, with 7 bases between them. Germline CDR1 MNHNY, CDR2 SVGAGI (reference sequence). This CDR3 comprises 14 residues. In DNA, the CDR3 is TGTGCCAGCAGTTACTCGGACATATACAATGAGCAGTTCTTC. This codes for CASSYSDIYNEQFF.

This sequence joins TRBV5-1 and TRBJ1-4; possible D gene TRBD1, 5 bases. Looked up from germline, CDR1 is SGHRS and CDR2 is YFSETQ. V was trimmed by 3 bases and J by 8 bases, leaving 17 bases between them. The CDR3 length is 15 residues. CDR3 DNA: TGCGCCAGCAGCTCGTCCAGGGTGGTAGGAGAAAAACTGTTTTTT. It encodes CASSSSRVVGEKLFF.

The rearrangement joins TRBV12-3 or TRBV12-4 to TRBJ2-4; D is unresolved. The CDR3 sequence is 11 residues long. V lost 7 bases, J lost 6 bases, and 7 bases lay in between. Written as DNA, the CDR3 is TGTGCCAGCAACCTCCCAAACATTCAGTACTTC. Protein: CASNLPNIQYF.

In regard to this clonotype: In this CDR3 the conserved last residue, phenylalanine or tryptophan, is missing, so a read error is likely. This rearrangement joins TRBV12-3 or TRBV12-4 to TRBJ2-1; 8 bases map to TRBD1. The CDR3 length is 15 residues. J was trimmed by 10 bases and V by 4 bases; bases with no gene match: 12. Here the CDR3 DNA reads TGTGCCAGCAGTTCCCCGACAGGGGCGGTTTCCGAGCAGTTCTGC. It encodes CASSSPTGAVSEQFC.